This T cell receptor (beta chain) was observed in a study of shared clonotypes between healthy human individuals. Study at large: Three CD4 naive, three CD4 memory, two CD8 naive and one CD8 memory plate were used per donor. Notes on the study in general: Naive CD4 clonotypes overlapped across a handful of donors at roughly 4.5%. Sequencing depth was expected to influence donor clonotype sharing.

The test was conducted at deep level. Libraries were prepared by immunoSEQ multiplex PCR; TCRdb keeps only in-frame clonotypes and omits some of them. The sample has around 1.9 million clones, 93% seen once. To note about this clone: Its cognate antigen is unknown.

CD45RO-negative, CCR7-selected cells formed the naive CD8 fraction, which excluded terminally differentiated effector memory CD45RA+ cells. V lost 5 bases and J lost 2, with 26 bases in between. Germline V gives CDR1 ENHRY, CDR2 SYGVKD. This CDR3 contains 19 residues. The sequence was collected from a man younger than 35 in good health. Some clones in this sample may be carry-over from other donors' samples. This sequence joins TRBV10-3 and TRBJ2-3, with D maybe TRBD2 (7 bases). Sequences were obtained from naive CD8+ T cells from PBMCs. The CDR3 protein is CAISPRGDIYRRDTDTQYF. CDR3 nucleotide sequence: TGTGCCATCAGTCCCCGGGGGGACATATATAGACGAGACACAGATACGCAGTATTTT.